Detailed here is one T cell receptor (beta chain). Germline V gene data show CDR1 as SGHTA and CDR2 as FQGNSA. Losses at the gene ends were 1 base for V and 16 bases for J; bases not matched to a gene: 8. The CDR3 runs to 13 residues. The sample is drawn from a study of blood T cell repertoires in COVID-19. The wider study: Whether acute or convalescent, the COVID-19 samples came from the United States, Italy and Spain. From T cells, B-cell-depleted T cells, or PBMCs came the material, which was cDNA or gDNA.

Per the original methods: Scientists estimated how many nucleated cells there were by amplifying reference gene primers. The data were produced by immunoSEQ multiplex PCR, yet TCRdb's version contains in-frame clones alone and is incomplete. V and J calls and clone size are copied from that table; D and trimming were computed from the DNA. The sample contains around 200,000 clones, roughly four fifths of which appear only once. This TCR derives from a woman in her 40s with acute or convalescent COVID-19. Sequences were obtained from peripheral blood. The rearrangement uses TRBV7-2 and TRBJ2-1; 9 bases match TRBD1. The CDR3 nucleotides read TGTGCCAGCAGCTTAGAGGGACAGGGCCTATGTTTCTTC. Protein product: CASSLEGQGLCFF.